The rows below give T cell receptor beta chains drawn from one sample of a study of T cells in Graves' hyperthyroidism and ophthalmopathy. One entry per CDR3 protein results from TCRdb running MiXCR on the multiplex PCR reads. The table records roughly 570,000 distinct CDR3 sequences, roughly 50% of them present only once. The sample was peripheral blood or thyroid tissue (not recorded which). The receptor source for this set is an adult woman with Graves' disease, either hyperthyroidism or ophthalmopathy (not recorded which). Each CDR3 is given with its conserved first and last residue. D genes are given only for firm matches. The listing skips clone size in some rows; elsewhere it reads once, few, many or a size class.

v_gene	d_gene	j_gene	abundance	CDR3aa	CDR3nt
TRBV19	.	TRBJ2-6	few	CASSIGPTGANVLTF	TGTGCCAGTAGTATAGGACCGACAGGGGCCAACGTCCTGACTTTC
TRBV19	.	TRBJ2-7	.	CASTKQAGAYEQYF	TGTGCCAGTACCAAGCAGGCAGGAGCCTACGAGCAGTACTTC
TRBV7-2	.	TRBJ1-6	.	CASSLGANSPLHF	TGTGCCAGCAGCCTGGGGGCAAATTCACCCCTCCACTTT
TRBV10-2	.	TRBJ2-2	few	CASSESHGELFF	TGCGCCAGCAGTGAGTCGCACGGGGAGCTGTTTTTT
TRBV29-1	.	TRBJ2-5	.	CTYREWGQETQYF	TGCACCTATCGGGAGTGGGGCCAAGAGACCCAGTACTTC
TRBV3-1	.	TRBJ2-5	.	CASSPLGEAQYF	TGTGCCAGCAGCCCCCTGGGGGAGGCCCAGTACTTC
TRBV7-8	TRBD1	TRBJ1-1	many	CASRPQGASEAFF	TGTGCCAGCAGACCCCAGGGGGCGTCTGAAGCTTTCTTT
TRBV29-1	TRBD1	TRBJ2-7	.	CSVEDQGQGYEQYF	TGCAGCGTTGAAGATCAGGGACAGGGTTACGAGCAGTACTTC
TRBV6-5	.	TRBJ1-5	many	CASNRRNQPQHF	TGTGCCAGCAATCGCCGTAATCAGCCCCAGCATTTT
TRBV10-3	TRBD1	TRBJ2-6	.	CAISGSQGKDSGANVLTF	TGTGCCATCAGTGGCTCACAGGGGAAGGACTCTGGGGCCAACGTCCTGACTTTC
TRBV29-1	TRBD1	TRBJ2-7	.	CSVDPGGSDEQYF	TGCAGCGTTGATCCAGGGGGCTCGGACGAGCAGTACTTC
TRBV12-3/TRBV12-4	.	TRBJ1-1	.	CASSATGSTEAFF	TGTGCCAGCAGTGCTACAGGGTCCACTGAAGCTTTCTTT
TRBV15	TRBD1	TRBJ2-7	.	CATSSPRQGGEQYF	TGTGCCACCAGCAGCCCCCGACAGGGTGGAGAGCAGTACTTC
TRBV10-3	TRBD1	TRBJ1-2	.	CANAGTDKNYGYTF	TGTGCCAACGCCGGGACAGACAAAAACTATGGCTACACCTTC
TRBV30	.	TRBJ1-1	.	CAWIGVLNTEAFF	TGTGCCTGGATTGGGGTTTTGAACACTGAAGCTTTCTTT
TRBV10-3	TRBD2	TRBJ2-2	many	CASRSSGRDTGELFF	TGTGCCAGCCGCTCTAGCGGGAGGGACACCGGGGAGCTGTTTTTT
TRBV9	.	TRBJ1-1	.	CASSVEGGPENTEAFF	TGTGCCAGCAGCGTTGAGGGGGGACCTGAGAACACTGAAGCTTTCTTT
TRBV5-4	.	TRBJ2-7	many	CASKLQGRSDEQYF	TGTGCAAGTAAGTTGCAGGGGAGATCGGACGAGCAGTACTTC
TRBV20-1	.	TRBJ2-7	.	CSASPGQPYEQYF	TGCAGTGCTAGCCCTGGACAGCCCTACGAGCAGTACTTC
TRBV7-9	.	TRBJ1-3	many	CASSLQGTGNTIYF	TGTGCCAGCAGCTTGCAGGGTACTGGAAACACCATATATTTT
TRBV5-1	TRBD1	TRBJ1-1	.	CASSPGTAKGSTEAFF	TGCGCCAGCAGCCCCGGGACAGCTAAGGGGAGCACTGAAGCTTTCTTT
TRBV5-1	.	TRBJ1-2	.	CVSSSLGWGTDGYTF	TGCGTCAGTAGCAGCCTAGGTTGGGGGACGGATGGCTACACCTTC
TRBV20-1	.	TRBJ1-1	.	CSAYDTVVGAFF	TGCAGTGCTTACGACACGGTCGTAGGAGCTTTCTTT
TRBV7-2	.	TRBJ1-4	many	CASSLGPGATNEKLFF	TGTGCCAGCAGCTTAGGCCCGGGGGCTACTAATGAAAAACTGTTTTTT
TRBV28	TRBD1	TRBJ2-7	few	CASRITTGGLDEQYF	TGTGCCAGCAGAATTACGACAGGGGGTTTAGACGAGCAGTACTTC
TRBV9	.	TRBJ1-5	.	CASSAPGLRQPQHF	TGTGCCAGCAGCGCCCCCGGGCTCAGGCAGCCCCAGCATTTT
TRBV20-1	.	TRBJ2-7	many	CSAKEALSGGSFYEQYF	TGCAGTGCTAAAGAGGCACTTAGCGGCGGTTCCTTCTACGAGCAGTACTTC
TRBV2	.	TRBJ1-5	.	CASSRVLFWQPQHF	TGTGCCAGCAGCAGGGTTTTGTTCTGGCAGCCCCAGCATTTT
TRBV7-9	.	TRBJ2-6	.	CASITGANVLTF	TGTGCCAGCATTACGGGGGCCAACGTCCTGACTTTC
TRBV2	.	TRBJ1-2	few	CASSERVRTYGYTF	TGTGCCAGCAGTGAAAGGGTCCGTACGTATGGCTACACCTTC
TRBV7-2	TRBD1	TRBJ2-5	.	CASSLAGTGVQETQYF	TGTGCCAGCAGCTTAGCCGGGACAGGGGTCCAAGAGACCCAGTACTTC
TRBV12-3/TRBV12-4	.	TRBJ2-7	many	CASSSHRRATYEQYF	TGTGCCAGCAGTTCCCATCGGCGGGCAACCTACGAGCAGTACTTC
TRBV6-1	TRBD1	TRBJ1-1	.	CASRTPGQGNTEAFF	TGTGCCAGCAGGACACCGGGACAGGGGAACACTGAAGCTTTCTTT
TRBV4-2	.	TRBJ1-2	many	CASSQGTNNYGYTF	TGTGCCAGCAGCCAAGGGACAAATAACTATGGCTACACCTTC
TRBV20-1	.	TRBJ2-7	.	CSASPSTYEQYF	TGCAGTGCTAGTCCCAGCACCTACGAGCAGTACTTC
TRBV5-8	.	TRBJ2-7	many	CASSIRDRREQYF	TGTGCCAGCAGCATCCGGGACCGAAGGGAGCAGTACTTC
TRBV29-1	.	TRBJ1-1	.	CSLRLGAATEAFF	TGCAGCCTTCGACTGGGGGCAGCTACTGAAGCTTTCTTT
TRBV5-1	TRBD1	TRBJ1-2	.	CASSPIGGYGYGYTF	TGCGCCAGCAGCCCTATAGGGGGCTACGGCTATGGCTACACCTTC
TRBV5-6	.	TRBJ2-7	many	CASSLEGPRDTSYEQYF	TGTGCCAGCAGCCTGGAGGGGCCCAGGGACACGTCCTACGAGCAGTACTTC
TRBV5-1	.	TRBJ2-3	.	CASSPAWGPQYF	TGCGCCAGCAGCCCTGCTTGGGGACCGCAGTATTTT
TRBV28	.	TRBJ2-7	.	CASRKSPYEQYF	TGTGCCAGCCGAAAGAGCCCCTACGAGCAGTACTTC
TRBV11-2	TRBD2	TRBJ2-7	many	CASSLVAGGDEQYF	TGTGCCAGCAGCCTCGTGGCGGGGGGCGACGAGCAGTACTTC
TRBV7-4	TRBD1	TRBJ2-5	.	CASSFLGTDLETQYF	TGTGCCAGCAGCTTCCTCGGGACAGACCTAGAGACCCAGTACTTC
TRBV2	.	TRBJ1-5	.	CASSQQNSNQPQHF	TGTGCCAGCAGTCAGCAAAATAGCAATCAGCCCCAGCATTTT
TRBV15	.	TRBJ1-2	.	CATSPGASYGYTF	TGTGCCACCAGCCCAGGTGCGTCCTATGGCTACACCTTC
TRBV12-3/TRBV12-4	.	TRBJ1-3	once	CASSLTTGSSGNTIYF	TGTGCCAGCAGTCTAACTACAGGGAGCTCTGGAAACACCATATATTTT
TRBV10-3	.	TRBJ2-7	.	CAISESGSGDEQYF	TGTGCCATCAGTGAGTCGGGGTCTGGGGACGAGCAGTACTTC
TRBV12-3/TRBV12-4	.	TRBJ2-7	many	CASSLRRSSSYEQYF	TGTGCCAGCAGTTTGAGACGGTCGAGCTCCTACGAGCAGTACTTC
TRBV29-1	.	TRBJ1-2	.	CSVVKGYGYTF	TGCAGCGTTGTCAAGGGCTATGGCTACACCTTC
TRBV7-8	.	TRBJ1-4	.	CASREDSLNEKLFF	TGTGCCAGCAGGGAGGACAGCCTGAATGAAAAACTGTTTTTT
TRBV15	TRBD1	TRBJ1-6	.	CATSSKQGPNSPLHF	TGTGCCACCAGCAGTAAACAGGGGCCCAATTCACCCCTCCACTTT
TRBV29-1	.	TRBJ2-5	.	CSVLWVGGEQETQYF	TGCAGCGTACTTTGGGTTGGGGGCGAGCAAGAGACCCAGTACTTC
TRBV29-1	TRBD1	TRBJ2-2	.	CSVEVHDRGVRDTGELFF	TGCAGCGTTGAAGTCCATGACAGGGGGGTGCGAGACACCGGGGAGCTGTTTTTT
TRBV10-3	.	TRBJ2-5	.	CAISEQRPHQETQYF	TGTGCCATCAGTGAGCAGAGGCCGCATCAAGAGACCCAGTACTTC